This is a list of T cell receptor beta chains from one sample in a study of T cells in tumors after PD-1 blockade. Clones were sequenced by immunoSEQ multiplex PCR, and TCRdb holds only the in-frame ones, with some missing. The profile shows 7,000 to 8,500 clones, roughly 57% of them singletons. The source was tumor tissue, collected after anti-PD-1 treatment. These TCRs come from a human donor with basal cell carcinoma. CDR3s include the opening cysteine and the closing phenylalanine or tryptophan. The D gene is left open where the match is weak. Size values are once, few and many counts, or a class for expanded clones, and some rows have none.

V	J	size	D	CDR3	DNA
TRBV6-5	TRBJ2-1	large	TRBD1	CASSYGTGEYNEQFF	TGTGCCAGCAGTTACGGGACAGGGGAATACAATGAGCAGTTCTTC
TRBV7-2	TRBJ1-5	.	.	CASSYGPDQPQHF	TGTGCCAGCAGCTATGGACCAGATCAGCCCCAGCATTTT
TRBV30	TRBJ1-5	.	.	CAWSVTQSNQPQHF	TGTGCCTGGAGTGTAACACAGTCCAATCAGCCCCAGCATTTT
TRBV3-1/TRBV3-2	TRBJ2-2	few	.	CASSERGRNTGELFF	TGTGCCAGCAGCGAAAGAGGCAGAAACACCGGGGAGCTGTTTTTT
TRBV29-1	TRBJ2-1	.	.	CSGEGSYNEQFF	TGCAGCGGCGAGGGGTCCTACAATGAGCAGTTCTTC
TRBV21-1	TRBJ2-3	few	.	CASSNATTEDTQYF	TGTGCCAGCAGCAATGCGACTACAGAGGATACGCAGTATTTT
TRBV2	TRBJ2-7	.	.	CASTLVESGEQYF	TGTGCCAGCACCCTAGTTGAATCGGGGGAGCAGTACTTC
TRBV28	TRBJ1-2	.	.	CASSFEGSRGYTF	TGTGCCAGCAGTTTCGAGGGTTCGAGGGGCTACACCTTC
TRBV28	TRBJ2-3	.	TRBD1	CASSGQGKTDTQYF	TGTGCCAGCAGTGGACAGGGGAAAACAGATACGCAGTATTTT
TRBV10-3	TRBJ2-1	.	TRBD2	CAISGTSGSYNEQFF	TGTGCCATCAGTGGTACTAGCGGGTCGTACAATGAGCAGTTCTTC
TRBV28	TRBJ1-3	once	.	CASTPDTFSGNTIYF	TGTGCCAGCACCCCCGACACCTTCTCTGGAAACACCATATATTTT
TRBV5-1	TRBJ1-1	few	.	CASSDRTNTEAFF	TGCGCCAGCAGTGACAGGACGAACACTGAAGCTTTCTTT
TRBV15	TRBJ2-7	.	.	CATSRDRGVAPLGYEQYF	TGTGCCACCAGCAGAGATAGAGGAGTAGCACCCCTGGGTTACGAGCAGTACTTC
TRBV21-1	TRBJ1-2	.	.	CASSKARGRLMGDWYGYTF	TGTGCCAGCAGCAAAGCGCGGGGCAGGCTCATGGGGGATTGGTATGGCTACACCTTC
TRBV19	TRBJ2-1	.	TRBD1	CASSVTGISYNEQFF	TGTGCCAGTAGTGTGACAGGGATCTCCTACAATGAGCAGTTCTTC
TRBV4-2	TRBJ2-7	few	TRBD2	CASSQDLASGAISSYEQYF	TGTGCCAGCAGCCAAGATCTGGCTAGCGGGGCGATCAGCTCCTACGAGCAGTACTTC
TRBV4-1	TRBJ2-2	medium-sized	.	CASSQGGFYDTGELFF	TGCGCCAGCAGCCAAGGGGGTTTCTATGACACCGGGGAGCTGTTTTTT
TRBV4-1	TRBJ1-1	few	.	CASSPRGYTEAFF	TGCGCCAGCAGCCCTCGAGGGTACACTGAAGCTTTCTTT
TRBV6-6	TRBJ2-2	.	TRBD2	CASSITSGVTGELFF	TGTGCCAGCAGTATAACTAGCGGGGTTACCGGGGAGCTGTTTTTT
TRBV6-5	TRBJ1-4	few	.	CASNVVDSEKLFF	TGTGCCAGCAACGTCGTCGACAGTGAAAAACTGTTTTTT
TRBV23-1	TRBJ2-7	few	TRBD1	CASWYPTGGPYEQYF	TGCGCCAGCTGGTACCCAACAGGGGGCCCCTACGAGCAGTACTTC
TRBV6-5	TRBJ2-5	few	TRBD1	CASKTGQSRTQYF	TGTGCCAGCAAAACGGGACAGTCCAGGACCCAGTACTTC
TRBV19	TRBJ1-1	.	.	CASSWGRMNTEAFF	TGTGCCAGTAGCTGGGGAAGGATGAACACTGAAGCTTTCTTT
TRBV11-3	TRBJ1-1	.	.	CASSLGGPGNTEAFF	TGTGCCAGCAGCCTCGGGGGCCCGGGGAACACTGAAGCTTTCTTT
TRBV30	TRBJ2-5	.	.	CAWSVQTGRETQYF	TGTGCCTGGAGTGTCCAGACAGGGAGGGAGACCCAGTACTTC
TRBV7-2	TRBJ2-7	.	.	CASSLVLISYEQYF	TGTGCCAGCAGCTTAGTTTTAATCTCCTACGAGCAGTACTTC
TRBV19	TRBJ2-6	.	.	CASSETGGRGGANVLTF	TGTGCCAGTAGTGAGACTGGGGGCCGGGGGGGGGCCAACGTCCTGACTTTC
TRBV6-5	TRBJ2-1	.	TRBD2	CASSQGLALNNEQFF	TGTGCCAGCAGTCAGGGACTAGCCCTAAACAATGAGCAGTTCTTC
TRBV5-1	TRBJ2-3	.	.	CASSRKDSYTDTQYF	TGCGCCAGCAGCCGAAAGGACAGTTACACAGATACGCAGTATTTT
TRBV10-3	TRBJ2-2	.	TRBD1	CAIRGQGAGTGELFF	TGTGCCATCAGAGGACAGGGGGCTGGCACCGGGGAGCTGTTTTTT
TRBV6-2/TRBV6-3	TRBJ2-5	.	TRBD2	CASSYREGRETQYF	TGTGCCAGCAGTTACCGGGAGGGGCGCGAGACCCAGTACTTC
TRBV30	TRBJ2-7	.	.	CAWSAGVYEQYF	TGTGCCTGGAGTGCAGGGGTCTACGAGCAGTACTTC
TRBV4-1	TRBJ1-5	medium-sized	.	CASSQEESVGNQPQHF	TGCGCCAGCAGCCAAGAGGAAAGTGTAGGCAATCAGCCCCAGCATTTT
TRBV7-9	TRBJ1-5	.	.	CASSPVSSLPQHF	TGTGCCAGCAGCCCCGTTTCTAGTTTGCCCCAGCATTTT
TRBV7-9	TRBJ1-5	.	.	CASSLGRGNQPQHF	TGTGCCAGCAGCTTGGGGAGGGGCAATCAGCCCCAGCATTTT
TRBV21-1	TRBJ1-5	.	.	CASSNTRDSSNQPQHF	TGTGCCAGCAGCAATACGCGGGACAGTAGCAATCAGCCCCAGCATTTT
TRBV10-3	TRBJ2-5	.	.	CAINDEGRGTQETQYF	TGTGCCATCAACGACGAGGGACGTGGGACACAAGAGACCCAGTACTTC